What follows describes a single T cell receptor beta chain. What it binds is not known. Both TRBC1 and TRBC2 were covered by a beta constant-region primer of two equimolar oligonucleotides. Four rounds of PCR amplified the ligated cDNA using nested alpha and beta constant-region primers plus SP2. MiXCR, applied by TCRdb to the UMI-ligation and nested PCR reads, yields one record per CDR3 protein. The table shows about 100,000 distinct CDR3 sequences, with about 14% occurring only once. The CDR3 is made up of 20 amino acids. Trimming removed 3 bases from V and 0 bases from J, with 24 bases in between. The source of the sample is a study of naive and memory T cell subsets. Study outcomes and limitations: A few larger clonotypes appeared in naive repertoires, especially CD8, possibly memory cells re-expressing CD45RA.

This sequence joins TRBV23-1 and TRBJ1-5; the D gene is possibly TRBD1 (5 bases). TRBV23-1 is an ORF, and what it does is uncertain. The material sequenced was naive CD8+ T cells from blood. This TCR came from a human donor in good health. CDR3 sequence: CASSHPGHHPWGYSNQPQHF. The DNA for the CDR3 is TGCGCCAGCAGTCATCCCGGACATCATCCCTGGGGCTATAGCAATCAGCCCCAGCATTTT.